The 16 T cell receptor beta chains below were found in one sample sequenced in a study of T cell responses to AZD1222 COVID-19 vaccine (TCRdb year 2021). Taken with the paper, the label for time point translates to: about 28 days (+/-7) after the second vaccine dose. Receptors were amplified or captured by the immunoSEQ multiplex PCR assay. What TCRdb holds here is the immuneACCESS table cut down to in-frame rearrangements. Part of the clones is not present; checked against another copy, under half of the missing clones reflect an unresolved V gene, and the others are unexplained. This sample has some 200,000 clones in its table, and roughly nine tenths of those were observed once. Clones ranked in the top ten supply more than 1.5% of the sample. Here the sequenced sample was peripheral blood, taken 28 days after the second AZD1222 dose. These receptors came from an adult who received the AZD1222 COVID-19 vaccine.

This clone has more than one count but fewer than ten. The genes are TRBV3-1 (or the pseudogene TRBV3-2) and TRBJ2-2; no reliable D call. V shed 2 bases and J shed 4 bases, with 14 bases lying between them. The CDR3 totals 16 residues. CDR1 is LGHDT, CDR2 YNNKEL, per germline (reference sequence). CDR3 protein: CASSQSFIYLTGELFF. The CDR3 region has the DNA TGTGCCAGCAGCCAAAGCTTTATCTACCTCACCGGGGAGCTGTTTTTT.

V usage is TRBV6-5 and J usage is TRBJ1-6; TRBD1 matches 10 bases. CDR1 and CDR2 from the germline V gene are MNHEY and SVGAGI. CDR3 length: 16 amino acids. V shed 4 bases, J shed 6 bases, and the junction held 6 bases outside the gene matches. The DNA of the CDR3 is TGTGCCAGCAGTTTAAGGGGACAGGGGACTAATTCACCCCTCCACTTT. Protein product: CASSLRGQGTNSPLHF.

The V and J genes are TRBV29-1 and TRBJ1-5; D gene ambiguous. Per the germline V gene, CDR1 is SQVTM and CDR2 is ANQGSEA. Trimming cost V 6 bases and J 2 bases, with 11 bases left between them. This CDR3 contains 13 residues. The CDR3 is CSVRGMGNQPQHF. The CDR3 nucleotides read TGCAGCGTCCGGGGAATGGGCAATCAGCCCCAGCATTTT.

V and J are TRBV6-5 and TRBJ2-1; 8 nucleotides align to TRBD1. The CDR3 has 15 amino acids. The junction had 8 bases not matched to a gene; V was cut back by 6 bases and J by 4 bases. Germline loops: CDR1 MNHEY, CDR2 SVGAGI. This chain's CDR3 is CASSADRALYNEQFF. CDR3 DNA sequence: TGTGCCAGCAGCGCGGACAGGGCGCTTTACAATGAGCAGTTCTTC.

This clone was counted between two and nine times. The chain recombines TRBV6-2 or TRBV6-3 with TRBJ1-2; no definite D call. The CDR3 consists of 15 residues. Germline assignment: CDR1 MNHEY and CDR2 SVGEGT. Trimming took 2 bases from V and 0 from J, leaving 10 bases between them. The CDR3 sequence is CASSYRSATNYGYTF. The CDR3 DNA is TGTGCCAGCAGTTACAGGTCGGCTACTAACTATGGCTACACCTTC.

This chain uses TRBV6-1 with TRBJ1-6; 9 bases are shared with TRBD1. V lost 1 base, J lost 6 bases, and 7 bases stayed unmatched. This CDR3 region has 17 residues. The germline gives CDR1 MNHNS, CDR2 SASEGT. The DNA of the CDR3 is TGTGCCAGCAGTGAAGTGGGCCCGGGACAGGGTAATTCACCCCTCCACTTT. Translation: CASSEVGPGQGNSPLHF.

V gene TRBV6-5 combines with J gene TRBJ1-2, with D perhaps TRBD1 (5 bases). V gave up 6 bases and J gave up 4 bases, with 12 bases separating them. The CDR3 is made up of 13 amino acids. Germline values: CDR1 MNHEY, CDR2 SVGAGI. CDR3 region: CASSLGPLYGYTF. CDR3 sequence (DNA): TGTGCCAGCAGCCTGGGACCGCTCTATGGCTACACCTTC.

The rearrangement joins TRBV18 to TRBJ2-2; D is unresolved. The CDR3 has 15 residues. V was clipped by 3 bases and J by 0 bases, with 8 bases between them. CDR1 is KGHSH and CDR2 is LQKENI in the germline V gene. This chain's CDR3 is CASSPARTNTGELFF. CDR3 DNA: TGTGCCAGCTCACCGGCCAGGACGAACACCGGGGAGCTGTTTTTT.

The CDR3, as DNA: TGCGCCAGCAGCCAAGATTTTGGAGCGGGGGGTCCGGGGACCCAGTACTTC. It encodes CASSQDFGAGGPGTQYF. The chain uses TRBV4-3 and TRBJ2-5; 9 bases are a match to TRBD2. V was clipped by 0 bases and J by 7 bases; unmatched bases: 12. The CDR3 is 17 amino acids. Germline V gene lookup returns CDR1 LGHNA and CDR2 YSLEER.

About this clone: The germline gene is not matched at one end of the junction; a read error may be the cause. The chain links TRBV7-7 to TRBJ2-1; 7 nucleotides match TRBD2. The CDR3 extends over 14 amino acids. Germline CDR1 and CDR2: SSHAT and FNYEAQ (reference sequence). The CDR3 coding sequence is TGTGCTAGCAGCTTAGCGGGTAGCGTCAATGAGCAGTTCTTC. This gives the protein CASSLAGSVNEQFF.

V is TRBV7-2 and J is TRBJ2-7, with D possibly TRBD2 on 6 matching bases. The germline V gene has CDR1 SGHTA and CDR2 FQGNSA. This CDR3 region has 16 residues. The V end lost 1 base, the J end lost 1 base, and 14 bases lay between the germline ends. The CDR3 loop reads CASSLGGGPNSYEQYF. In DNA, the CDR3 is TGTGCCAGCAGCTTAGGTGGAGGGCCGAATTCCTACGAGCAGTACTTC.

Concerning this clone: A read error may produce the germline difference seen at one junction end. The rearrangement uses TRBV4-1 and TRBJ2-3, with a possible D match to TRBD1 (5 bases). The germline gives CDR1 MGHRA, CDR2 YSYEKL. The CDR3 spans 15 residues. CDR3 sequence (DNA): TGCGCCAGCAGCCTAACCGACTTGGGGCCAGATACGCAATATTTT. Its translation: CASSLTDLGPDTQYF.

The chain has TRBV6-2 or TRBV6-3 and TRBJ2-1; D not certain. Germline V gives CDR1 MNHEY, CDR2 SVGEGT. This CDR3 is built from 14 residues. Trimming left V 4 bases short and J 7 bases short, with 14 bases between. CDR3 sequence reads: CASSSAAAGNEQFF. In DNA, the CDR3 is TGTGCCAGCAGTTCCGCGGCGGCTGGGAATGAGCAGTTCTTC.

CDR3 protein: CASSLFSVGASGETQYF. CDR3 nucleotide sequence: TGTGCCAGCAGCTTGTTCTCAGTCGGGGCAAGCGGGGAGACCCAGTACTTC. This sequence joins TRBV5-4 and TRBJ2-5; the D gene is possibly TRBD2 (6 bases). V gave up 1 base and J gave up 5 bases, with 21 bases separating them. CDR1 SGHNT and CDR2 YYREEE come from the germline V gene (reference sequence). The CDR3 length is 17 residues.

The J gene is TRBJ2-7, the V gene TRBV7-3, with TRBD2 as a possible D gene (7 bases). Per the germline V gene, CDR1 is SGHTA and CDR2 is FQGTGA. This CDR3 has 15 amino acids. The germline V and J ends were trimmed by 5 bases and 1 base, with 15 bases remaining between them. In DNA, the CDR3 is TGTGCCAGCAGCCCGGTGGGGGGGCCATCCTACGAGCAGTACTTC. This encodes CASSPVGGPSYEQYF.

The chain is built from TRBV5-4 and TRBJ2-5; 10 bases are shared with TRBD2. With 9 bases clipped from V and 4 bases from J, the junction kept 12 bases outside the gene matches. The CDR3 loop spans 15 amino acids. Germline values: CDR1 SGHNT, CDR2 YYREEE (reference sequence). Here the CDR3 DNA reads TGTGCCACCAATACCGGGACTAGCGAATCAGAGACCCAGTACTTC. As protein: CATNTGTSESETQYF. Drawing the rest from reference TRBV5-4 and TRBJ2-5, the complete variable domain is ETGVTQSPTHLIKTRGQQVTLRCSSQSGHNTVSWYQQALGQGPQFIFQYYREEENGRGNFPPRFSGLQFPNYSSELNVNALELDDSALYLCATNTGTSESETQYFGPGTRLLVL.